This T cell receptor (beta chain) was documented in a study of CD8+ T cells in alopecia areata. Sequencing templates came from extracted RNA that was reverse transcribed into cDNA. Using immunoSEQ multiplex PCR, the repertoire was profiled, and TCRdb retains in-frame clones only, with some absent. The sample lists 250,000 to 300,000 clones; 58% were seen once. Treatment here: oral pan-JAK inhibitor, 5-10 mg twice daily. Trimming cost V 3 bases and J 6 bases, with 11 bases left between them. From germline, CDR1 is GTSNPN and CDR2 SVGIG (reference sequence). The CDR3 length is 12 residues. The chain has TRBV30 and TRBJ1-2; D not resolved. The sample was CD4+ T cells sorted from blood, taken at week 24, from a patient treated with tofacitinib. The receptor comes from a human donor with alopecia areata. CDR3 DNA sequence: TGTGCCTGGAGAAGGACCCTTGATGGCTACACCTTC. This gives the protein CAWRRTLDGYTF.